What follows are 32 T cell receptor beta chains derived from one specimen sequenced in a study of blood T cell repertoires in COVID-19. Produced via immunoSEQ multiplex PCR; TCRdb's table is partial and in-frame only. The top ten clones hold 20% to 30% of a sample with more than 10,000 clones, approximately 80% of them seen once. Sequencing was done on a sample of peripheral blood. The origin of the receptors is a man aged 35-49 years with active or convalescent COVID-19.

This chain joins TRBV9 and TRBJ1-4; 7 positions agree with TRBD1. The germline V gene encodes CDR1 SGDLS and CDR2 YYNGEE. The CDR3 is made up of 16 amino acids. The junction had 14 bases not matched to a gene; V was cut back by 4 bases and J by 8 bases. This CDR3 is CASSSGPGQLREKLFF. Here the CDR3 DNA reads TGTGCCAGCAGCTCGGGCCCGGGACAGTTACGAGAAAAACTGTTTTTT.

This chain links TRBV7-9 with TRBJ1-2, with a tentative D call TRBD1 (6 bases). Germline CDR1 is SEHNR and CDR2 is FQNEAQ (reference sequence). The CDR3 is 14 residues long. Trimming took off 3 bases at V and 4 bases at J, with 12 bases between the two ends. The CDR3 sequence is CASSFHDRIYGYTF. In DNA form, the CDR3 reads TGTGCCAGCAGCTTCCACGACAGGATCTATGGCTACACCTTC. Complete variable domain (other parts from reference TRBV7-9 and TRBJ1-2): DTGVSQNPRHKITKRGQNVTFRCDPISEHNRLYWYRQTLGQGPEFLTYFQNEAQLEKSRLLSDRFSAERPKGSFSTLEIQRTEQGDSAMYLCASSFHDRIYGYTFGSGTRLTVV.

This chain links TRBV5-4 with TRBJ1-3; 8 nucleotides line up with TRBD1. Germline assignment: CDR1 SGHNT and CDR2 YYREEE (reference sequence). The CDR3 has 16 residues. J lost 2 bases, V lost 2 bases, and 6 bases had no gene match. CDR3 sequence: CASSLATGGAGNTIYF. CDR3 DNA sequence: TGTGCCAGCAGCTTAGCCACAGGGGGGGCTGGAAACACCATATATTTT.

The rearrangement links TRBV3-1 (or the pseudogene TRBV3-2) to TRBJ1-6; no definite D call. Germline CDR1 and CDR2: LGHDT and YNNKEL (reference sequence). The CDR3 runs 14 residues. V lost 4 bases and J lost 7, with 11 bases in between. The DNA for the CDR3 is TGTGCCAGCAGCCTTCAGGCAGGAAATTCACCCCTCCACTTT. Its protein product is CASSLQAGNSPLHF.

The CDR3 DNA reads as TGTGCCAGCAGTTACCAAACCGGGGAGCTGTTTTTT. Translated, it gives CASSYQTGELFF. V is TRBV6-5 and J is TRBJ2-2; D unclear. The CDR3 is 12 amino acids. Deletions cut 2 bases from V and 5 bases from J, with 3 bases between. Germline lookup yields CDR1 MNHEY and CDR2 SVGAGI.

CDR3 DNA sequence: TGTGCCAGCAGTAGCGGGGCCACAGATACGCAGTATTTT. It yields the protein CASSSGATDTQYF. The chain couples TRBV9 to TRBJ2-3, with 8 bases lining up with TRBD2. V gave up 5 bases and J gave up 2 bases; unmatched junction bases: 1. The CDR3 sequence is 13 residues long. CDR1 and CDR2 from the germline V gene are SGDLS and YYNGEE.

The V and J genes are TRBV15 and TRBJ1-1; D is unclear. Trimming pared 0 bases from V and 4 bases from J, leaving 6 bases between. This CDR3 has 13 amino acids. Germline CDR1 LNHNV, CDR2 YYDKDF (reference sequence). The CDR3 reads CATSRDTGTEAFF. CDR3 DNA: TGTGCCACCAGCAGAGATACGGGCACTGAAGCTTTCTTT.

This chain links TRBV3-1 (or the pseudogene TRBV3-2) with TRBJ2-1; 8 positions agree with TRBD1. This CDR3 contains 15 residues. J lost 6 bases, V lost 4 bases, and 8 bases had no gene match. CDR1 is LGHDT, CDR2 YNNKEL, per germline (reference sequence). The CDR3: CASSLRQGRRNEQFF. The CDR3 DNA sequence: TGTGCCAGCAGCCTTCGACAGGGGCGACGCAATGAGCAGTTCTTC.

V and J are TRBV11-1 and TRBJ2-1; D is ambiguous. The CDR3 contains 14 residues. CDR1 and CDR2 from the germline V gene are SGHAT and FQDESV (reference sequence). The V end lost 3 bases, the J end lost 0 bases, and 6 bases lay between the germline ends. The CDR3 sequence is CASSFGNSYNEQFF. The CDR3 DNA is TGTGCCAGCAGCTTTGGCAACTCCTACAATGAGCAGTTCTTC.

The chain joins TRBV18 to TRBJ2-3; no definite D call. V was shortened by 0 bases and J by 4 bases, with 14 bases between the two germline ends. The CDR3 contains 16 residues. CDR1 is KGHSH, CDR2 LQKENI, per germline. As DNA, the CDR3 is TGTGCCAGCTCACCACCGGGCCCCCGCGCCCCAGATACGCAGTATTTT. This gives the protein CASSPPGPRAPDTQYF.

V usage is TRBV7-3 and J usage is TRBJ2-3, with D maybe TRBD2 (6 bases). The germline CDR1 and CDR2 sequences are SGHTA and FQGTGA. Trimming shortened V by 1 base and J by 0 bases, and 17 bases separated the two germline ends. The length of the CDR3 is 18 residues. The CDR3 coding sequence is TGTGCCAGCAGCTTAAACGTCTGGGACTCCAGAAGCACAGATACGCAGTATTTT. It translates to CASSLNVWDSRSTDTQYF.

The CDR3 loop is CASNYRGFDTGELFF. The CDR3, as DNA: TGTGCCAGCAACTACAGGGGATTTGACACCGGGGAGCTGTTTTTT. This chain links TRBV6-5 with TRBJ2-2; 7 nucleotides line up with TRBD1. CDR1 is MNHEY, CDR2 SVGAGI, per germline. The trim removed 7 bases at V and 3 bases at J, leaving 8 bases unmatched. This CDR3 is built from 15 residues.

The CDR3 region has the DNA TGTGCCAGCAGTTATAGGGGCGACGGACAGCCCCAGCATTTT. It yields the protein CASSYRGDGQPQHF. V is TRBV27 and J is TRBJ1-5, with D possibly being TRBD1 (5 bases). The germline V and J ends were trimmed by 4 bases and 7 bases, with 14 bases remaining between them. Germline CDR1 reads MNHEY; CDR2 reads SMNVEV (reference sequence). The CDR3 covers 14 residues.

In DNA, the CDR3 is TGTGCCAGCACCCCAGGGGAGGGCGGGGATGAGCAGTTCTTC. Protein product: CASTPGEGGDEQFF. This chain uses TRBV9 with TRBJ2-1; possible D gene TRBD2, 7 bases. Germline CDR1 reads SGDLS; CDR2 reads YYNGEE. The CDR3 length is 14 residues. V lost 6 bases and J 8 bases, leaving 18 bases between the germline ends.

The chain recombines TRBV5-1 with TRBJ1-4; TRBD1 matches at 10 bases. CDR1 is SGHRS, CDR2 YFSETQ, per germline. The trim removed 4 bases at V and 0 bases at J, leaving 3 bases unmatched. The length of the CDR3 is 16 residues. CDR3 protein: CASSHGQGATNEKLFF. The DNA for the CDR3 is TGCGCCAGCAGCCATGGACAGGGGGCAACTAATGAAAAACTGTTTTTT. Full variable domain (rest looked up from reference TRBV5-1 and TRBJ1-4): KAGVTQTPRYLIKTRGQQVTLSCSPISGHRSVSWYQQTPGQGLQFLFEYFSETQRNKGNFPGRFSGRQFSNSRSEMNVSTLELGDSALYLCASSHGQGATNEKLFFGSGTQLSVL.

The chain joins TRBV15 to TRBJ1-1; tentatively, D is TRBD1 (5 bases). The CDR3 length is 15 residues. Deletions cut 5 bases from V and 1 base from J, with 14 bases between. Germline CDR1 is LNHNV and CDR2 is YYDKDF (reference sequence). In DNA, the CDR3 is TGTGCCACCAGCGGGGGGAGGCGGTCGAACACTGAAGCTTTCTTT. Protein: CATSGGRRSNTEAFF.

The chain carries TRBV2 and TRBJ2-5; D not certain. Germline loops: CDR1 SNHLY, CDR2 FYNNEI. Trimming took 8 bases from V and 2 from J, leaving 6 bases between them. The CDR3 sequence is 11 residues long. The CDR3 sequence is CASVRQETQYF. DNA for the CDR3: TGTGCCAGCGTGCGTCAAGAGACCCAGTACTTC.

V and J are TRBV6-5 and TRBJ2-2, with D possibly matching TRBD1 (5 bases). The germline V gene has CDR1 MNHEY and CDR2 SVGAGI. Trimming took 0 bases from V and 5 from J, leaving 7 bases between them. The CDR3 totals 14 residues. CDR3 residues: CASSYSYRTGELFF. CDR3 DNA sequence: TGTGCCAGCAGTTACTCGTACAGGACCGGGGAGCTGTTTTTT.

The J gene is TRBJ1-1, the V gene TRBV5-1; 7 bases agree with TRBD1. V lost 4 bases to trimming and J lost 1 base; unmatched junction nucleotides: 7. Germline lookup yields CDR1 SGHRS and CDR2 YFSETQ. This CDR3 spans 15 amino acids. The CDR3 spells CASSPAGQPNTEAFF. The CDR3 DNA reads as TGCGCCAGCAGCCCCGCGGGACAGCCGAACACTGAAGCTTTCTTT.

The chain combines TRBV6-6 with TRBJ2-2; 10 bases map to TRBD2. The ends lost 6 bases at V and 6 bases at J; junction bases unmatched: 10. Germline loops: CDR1 MNHNY, CDR2 SVGAGI (reference sequence). The CDR3 loop spans 16 amino acids. The CDR3 spells CASSPPGLAWAGELFF. The CDR3 DNA reads TGTGCCAGCAGCCCCCCGGGACTAGCGTGGGCCGGGGAGCTGTTTTTT.

The chain employs TRBV6-1 and TRBJ1-5; TRBD1 is a possible D gene (5 bases). Trimming pared 3 bases from V and 1 base from J, leaving 19 bases between. This CDR3 has 18 amino acids. Germline assignment: CDR1 MNHNS and CDR2 SASEGT. The CDR3 bases are TGTGCCAGCAGTGACCGCGGGACGGATGCCTTGAGCAATCAGCCCCAGCATTTT. This codes for CASSDRGTDALSNQPQHF.

This chain connects TRBV25-1 to TRBJ2-6, with a tentative D call TRBD1 (6 bases). The ends were cut back, 3 bases at V and 0 bases at J, with 12 bases in the middle. The CDR3 is 17 amino acids. CDR1 and CDR2 (germline): MGHDK, SYGVNS. The CDR3 DNA reads TGTGCCAGCAGTGAGGGCAGGGGAATCTCTGGGGCCAACGTCCTGACTTTC. This encodes CASSEGRGISGANVLTF.

This rearrangement joins TRBV3-1 (or the pseudogene TRBV3-2) to TRBJ1-6; D uncertain. Germline loops: CDR1 LGHDT, CDR2 YNNKEL (reference sequence). Trimming cost V 6 bases and J 8 bases, with 11 bases left between them. The CDR3 totals 13 residues. Here the CDR3 DNA reads TGTGCCAGCAGTCACCGGGAACATTCACCCCTCCACTTT. Translation gives CASSHREHSPLHF.

This clone came up a few times. The chain recombines TRBV15 with TRBJ2-7; weak D call: TRBD1 (6 bases). CDR1 is LNHNV and CDR2 is YYDKDF in the germline V gene (reference sequence). The CDR3 is made up of 14 amino acids. Trimming took 5 bases from V and 6 from J, leaving 17 bases between them. The CDR3 DNA sequence: TGTGCCACCAGCCCACTCGCAGGGGAATCCGAGCAGTACTTC. It yields the protein CATSPLAGESEQYF.

The chain employs TRBV27 and TRBJ1-4; D unresolved. V shed 8 bases and J shed 5 bases, with 6 bases lying between them. Germline V gives CDR1 MNHEY, CDR2 SMNVEV (reference sequence). CDR3 length equals 11 residues. This chain's CDR3 is CASGLNEKLFF. The CDR3 DNA reads TGTGCCAGCGGACTAAATGAAAAACTGTTTTTT.

This chain connects TRBV7-9 to TRBJ1-1; D is undetermined. CDR1 is SEHNR and CDR2 is FQNEAQ in the germline V gene (reference sequence). The V gene lost 1 base and the J gene lost 1 base, with 7 bases spanning the gap. CDR3 length: 14 amino acids. The CDR3 sequence: CASSLEAANTEAFF. CDR3 in DNA: TGTGCCAGCAGCTTAGAAGCGGCGAACACTGAAGCTTTCTTT.

This chain links TRBV18 with TRBJ1-4; the match to TRBD1 covers 7 bases. V lost 8 bases, J lost 7 bases, and 4 bases stayed unmatched. The germline V gene has CDR1 KGHSH and CDR2 LQKENI. CDR3 size: 12 residues. The CDR3 is CASGDSGEKLFF. The CDR3 DNA reads as TGTGCCAGCGGGGACAGTGGTGAAAAACTGTTTTTT.

The chain carries TRBV6-6 and TRBJ1-6, with D possibly matching TRBD1 (6 bases). Trimming stripped 4 bases from V and 7 bases from J, with 11 bases between. CDR1 and CDR2 from the germline V gene are MNHNY and SVGAGI (reference sequence). The CDR3 spans 14 residues. The CDR3 reads CASSWDTENSPLHF. The CDR3 DNA reads TGTGCCAGCAGTTGGGACACGGAAAATTCACCCCTCCACTTT.

This clone is labeled as medium-sized. V is TRBV4-2 and J is TRBJ1-1; 7 nucleotides align to TRBD1. CDR3 length: 16 amino acids. Unmatched junction bases numbered 11, after V lost 4 bases and J lost 3 bases. Per the germline V gene, CDR1 is LGHNA and CDR2 is YNFKEQ. The CDR3 nucleotides are TGTGCCAGCAGCCGGCCCGACAGGGCTGAGGACACTGAAGCTTTCTTT. As protein: CASSRPDRAEDTEAFF.

The CDR3 is CASSQDSLAGGNTDTQYF. The CDR3 coding sequence is TGTGCCAGCAGCCAAGATTCACTCGCGGGAGGAAACACAGATACGCAGTATTTT. This chain joins TRBV3-1 (or the pseudogene TRBV3-2) and TRBJ2-3, with TRBD2 matching 8 bases. Germline CDR1 LGHDT, CDR2 YNNKEL (reference sequence). The V segment lost 0 bases and the J segment 2 bases; nucleotides outside the gene matches: 10. The CDR3 spans 18 residues.

The V gene is TRBV19, the J gene TRBJ1-4; D is perhaps TRBD1 (6 bases). The CDR3 length is 14 residues. CDR1 is LNHDA and CDR2 is SQIVND in the germline V gene (reference sequence). The CDR3 protein is CASRGGATNEKLFF. The CDR3 bases are TGTGCTTCTAGGGGGGGTGCAACTAATGAAAAACTGTTTTTT. The full variable domain, in which reference TRBV19 and TRBJ1-4 provide the parts outside the CDR3, is DGGITQSPKYLFRKEGQNVTLSCEQNLNHDAMYWYRQDPGQGLRLIYYSQIVNDFQKGDIAEGYSVSREKKESFPLTVTSAQKNPTAFYLCASRGGATNEKLFFGSGTQLSVL.

The CDR3 region has the DNA TGTGCCAGCAGCTTAGACAGGAACACTGAAGCTTTCTTT. As protein: CASSLDRNTEAFF. The chain has TRBV7-8 and TRBJ1-1, with D unresolved. Germline assignment: CDR1 SGHVS and CDR2 FQNEAQ. The CDR3 is made up of 13 amino acids. Trimming left V 1 base short and J 1 base short, with 4 bases between. Drawing the rest from reference TRBV7-8 and TRBJ1-1, the complete variable domain is GAGVSQSPRYKVAKRGQDVALRCDPISGHVSLFWYQQALGQGPEFLTYFQNEAQLDKSGLPSDRFFAERPEGSVSTLKIQRTQQEDSAVYLCASSLDRNTEAFFGQGTRLTVV.